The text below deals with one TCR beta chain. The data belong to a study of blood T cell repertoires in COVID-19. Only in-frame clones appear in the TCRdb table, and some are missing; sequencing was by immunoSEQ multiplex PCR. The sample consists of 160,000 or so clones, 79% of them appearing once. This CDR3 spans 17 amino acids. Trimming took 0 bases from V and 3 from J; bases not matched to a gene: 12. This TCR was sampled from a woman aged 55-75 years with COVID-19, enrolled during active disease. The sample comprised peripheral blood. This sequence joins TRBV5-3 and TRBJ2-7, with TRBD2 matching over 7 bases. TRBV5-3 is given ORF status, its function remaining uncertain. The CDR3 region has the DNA TGTGCCAGAAGCTTGGCCGCCGAGGACGGGGGGAGCTACGAGCAGTACGTC. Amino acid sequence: CARSLAAEDGGSYEQYV.